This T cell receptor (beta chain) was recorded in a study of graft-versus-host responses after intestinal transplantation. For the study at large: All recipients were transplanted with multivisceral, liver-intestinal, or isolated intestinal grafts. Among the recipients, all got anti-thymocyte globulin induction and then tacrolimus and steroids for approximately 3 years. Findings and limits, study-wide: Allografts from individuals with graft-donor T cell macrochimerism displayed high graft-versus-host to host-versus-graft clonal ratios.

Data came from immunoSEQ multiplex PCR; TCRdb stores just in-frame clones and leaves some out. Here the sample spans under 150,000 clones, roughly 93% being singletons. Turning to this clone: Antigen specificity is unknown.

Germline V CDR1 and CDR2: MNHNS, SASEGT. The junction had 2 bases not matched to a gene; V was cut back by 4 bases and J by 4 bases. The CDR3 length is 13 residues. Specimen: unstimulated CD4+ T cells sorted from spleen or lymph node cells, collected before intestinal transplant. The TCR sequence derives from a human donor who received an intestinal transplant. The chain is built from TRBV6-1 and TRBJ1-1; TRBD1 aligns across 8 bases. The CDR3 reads CASSATGGTEAFF. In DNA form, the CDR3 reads TGTGCCAGCAGTGCTACAGGGGGCACTGAAGCTTTCTTT.